The 5 T cell receptor beta chains below all came from one sample that was sequenced in a study of T cells expressing NK-cell markers. TCRdb re-analyzed the 5' RACE reads; it lists each CDR3 protein once, without DNA. This sample's clone table lists 500,000 or so distinct CDR3 sequences. The sequenced material came from blood T cells: a sorted CD56 or NKG2C T cell subset, CD4+ or CD8+ T cells, or bulk PBMC T cells (not recorded which). These receptors were taken from a man between 18 and 29 years old in good health.

The chain is built from TRBV6-5 and TRBJ2-1; there is no DNA to check the TCRdb D call of TRBD2. Germline lookup yields CDR1 MNHEY and CDR2 SVGAGI. The CDR3 runs 14 residues. The CDR3 is CASSYLGLASEQFF.

The chain couples TRBV5-1 to TRBJ2-5; absent DNA, TCRdb's TRBD2 call cannot be checked. The CDR3 sequence is 17 residues long. Germline V gene data show CDR1 as SGHRS and CDR2 as YFSETQ. The CDR3 reads CASSPTNSGRVKETQYF.

The chain has TRBV6-5 and TRBJ2-2. CDR1 and CDR2 from the germline V gene are MNHEY and SVGAGI. This CDR3 region has 14 residues. The CDR3 reads CASIIQWTTGELFF.

This CDR3 is CASQERLLTGELFF. This rearrangement joins TRBV12-3 or TRBV12-4 to TRBJ2-2. The CDR3 loop spans 14 amino acids.

The rearrangement uses TRBV25-1 and TRBJ2-1; TCRdb outputs TRBD2, but without DNA this stays unchecked. This CDR3 has 15 residues. CDR1 and CDR2 from the germline V gene are MGHDK and SYGVNS. The CDR3 protein is CASKNGRAQYNEQFF.